These 11 T cell receptor beta chains share one sample of origin, sequenced in a study of blood T cell repertoires in COVID-19. The method was immunoSEQ multiplex PCR; TCRdb's version includes in-frame clones alone and lacks a portion of them. This table has 210,000 or so clones, roughly 80% appearing once. Material for sequencing was peripheral blood. Every receptor here comes from a man aged 50-59 years who had recovered from COVID-19.

This rearrangement joins TRBV30 to TRBJ1-2; tentative D call: TRBD1 (5 bases). Germline loops: CDR1 GTSNPN, CDR2 SVGIG (reference sequence). The CDR3 runs to 12 residues. V was trimmed by 3 bases and J by 9 bases, leaving 14 bases between them. The CDR3 region has the DNA TGTGCCTGGAGCCAAAGGGCGGGGCGCTACACCTTC. It specifies CAWSQRAGRYTF.

The gene calls are TRBV4-1 and TRBJ2-1; 11 bases fit TRBD1. From germline, CDR1 is MGHRA and CDR2 YSYEKL. This CDR3 spans 17 amino acids. Trimming cost V 4 bases and J 6 bases; bases outside gene matches: 11. CDR3: CASSPTPGTGGTNEQFF. The CDR3 coding sequence is TGCGCCAGCAGCCCGACCCCCGGGACAGGGGGGACCAATGAGCAGTTCTTC.

V usage is TRBV4-2 and J usage is TRBJ2-2; 10 bases agree with TRBD2. V shed 1 base and J 5 bases; nucleotides not matched to a gene: 10. Germline CDR1 reads LGHNA; CDR2 reads YNFKEQ. The CDR3 extends over 18 amino acids. The chain's CDR3 is CASSQVLPGAGGTGELFF. CDR3 bases: TGTGCCAGCAGCCAAGTTCTCCCCGGAGCGGGAGGGACCGGGGAGCTGTTTTTT.

The chain joins TRBV30 to TRBJ2-2, with D possibly being TRBD1 (6 bases). This CDR3 comprises 14 residues. With 2 bases removed from V and 6 bases from J, the gap between germline ends came to 13 bases. Germline-derived CDR1 and CDR2 are GTSNPN and SVGIG (reference sequence). The chain's CDR3 is CAWSPRGRAGELFF. CDR3 coding DNA: TGTGCCTGGAGTCCCAGGGGCCGCGCCGGGGAGCTGTTTTTT.

The V gene is TRBV28, the J gene TRBJ2-2, with a possible D match to TRBD1 (6 bases). V lost 2 bases and J 3 bases, leaving 13 bases between the germline ends. The germline gives CDR1 MDHEN, CDR2 SYDVKM. This CDR3 has 16 amino acids. CDR3 in amino acids: CASSLESGAYTGELFF. Written as DNA, the CDR3 is TGTGCCAGCAGTTTAGAGTCAGGGGCGTACACCGGGGAGCTGTTTTTT.

The V and J genes are TRBV11-2 and TRBJ2-3, with D possibly being TRBD1 (6 bases). V was pared by 1 base and J by 3 bases, with 11 bases between. This CDR3 has 15 amino acids. Germline V lookup: CDR1 SGHAT, CDR2 FQNNGV. CDR3 sequence (DNA): TGTGCCAGCAGCTTAGCGGGACAAGTAACAGATACGCAGTATTTT. Its translation: CASSLAGQVTDTQYF. The full variable domain, in which reference TRBV11-2 and TRBJ2-3 provide the parts outside the CDR3, is EAGVAQSPRYKIIEKRQSVAFWCNPISGHATLYWYQQILGQGPKLLIQFQNNGVVDDSQLPKDRFSAERLKGVDSTLKIQPAKLEDSAVYLCASSLAGQVTDTQYFGPGTRLTVL.

Only a few counts were recorded for this clone. The chain recombines TRBV5-4 with TRBJ1-4, with 10 bases matching TRBD1. The germline gives CDR1 SGHNT, CDR2 YYREEE (reference sequence). The CDR3 has 16 residues. The junction had 13 bases not matched to a gene; V was cut back by 4 bases and J by 10 bases. This chain's CDR3 is CASSNRDRGVSGKLFF. The CDR3 DNA reads TGTGCCAGCAGCAACCGGGACAGGGGCGTTTCTGGAAAACTGTTTTTT.

The V call is TRBV20-1, the J call TRBJ2-5, with D tentatively TRBD2 (7 bases). CDR1 and CDR2 (germline): DFQATT, SNEGSKA (reference sequence). This CDR3 region has 15 residues. Trimming shortened V by 3 bases and J by 5 bases, and 19 bases separated the two germline ends. The CDR3 bases are TGCAGTGCTAGTGGGGGGGGCCGCGCCCGGGAGACCCAGTACTTC. Its protein product is CSASGGGRARETQYF.

The chain carries TRBV9 and TRBJ2-2; TRBD1 aligns across 10 bases. The germline CDR1 and CDR2 sequences are SGDLS and YYNGEE. Trimming at V came to 0 bases and at J to 6 bases, leaving 11 bases not matched to a gene. The CDR3 covers 18 residues. CDR3 DNA: TGTGCCAGCAGCGTAGGTTCTAGGACAGGGGGGGCGTCCGGGGAGCTGTTTTTT. It specifies CASSVGSRTGGASGELFF.

This clone was detected once. V gene TRBV20-1 combines with J gene TRBJ2-1, with 7 bases fitting TRBD2. CDR3 length: 15 amino acids. V lost 3 bases to trimming and J lost 0 bases; unmatched junction nucleotides: 5. Germline V lookup: CDR1 DFQATT, CDR2 SNEGSKA (reference sequence). The CDR3 region is CSASPGTTSYNEQFF. The DNA of the CDR3 is TGCAGTGCTAGTCCCGGGACTACCTCCTACAATGAGCAGTTCTTC.

This clone appeared a few times. This sequence joins TRBV5-6 and TRBJ1-2, with 7 nucleotides matching TRBD1. The length of the CDR3 is 16 residues. V shed 0 bases, J shed 5 bases, and the junction held 10 bases outside the gene matches. Germline values: CDR1 SGHDT, CDR2 YYEEEE. The CDR3 DNA reads TGTGCCAGCAGCTTGGCGGGACAGCTCTGGGGTTATGGCTACACCTTC. Protein: CASSLAGQLWGYGYTF.